A single sample is the source of the 5 T cell receptor beta chains below, sequenced in a study of vaccination and CD4 T cells after COVID-19. Time point here: late sampling 161 to 241 days after vaccination in three convalescent patients. TCRdb called the PCR reads again in MiXCR, with one record for every CDR3 protein. The table has some 29,000 distinct CDR3 sequences, under 60% seen once. The material sequenced was CD4+ T cells from blood, taken about 7 months after SARS-CoV-2 vaccination. Receptors originate from a human donor who had recovered from COVID-19.

The V call is TRBV20-1, the J call TRBJ2-3, with 11 bases identical to TRBD2. Germline V gives CDR1 DFQATT, CDR2 SNEGSKA (reference sequence). The V segment lost 3 bases and the J segment 1 base; nucleotides outside the gene matches: 9. CDR3 size: 17 residues. In DNA form, the CDR3 reads TGCAGTGCTAGGGGGGGCCAACTAGCGGGGGGCACAGATACGCAGTATTTT. Its translation is CSARGGQLAGGTDTQYF.

V is TRBV11-3 and J is TRBJ2-2; TRBD1 is a possible D gene (5 bases). The CDR3 consists of 16 residues. In germline, CDR1 is SGHNT, CDR2 YENEEA. Trimming removed 5 bases from V and 1 base from J, with 14 bases in between. The CDR3 reads CASSTGQGLNTGELFF. DNA for the CDR3: TGTGCCAGCAGCACCGGGCAGGGTCTGAACACCGGGGAGCTGTTTTTT. Supplemented by reference TRBV11-3 and TRBJ2-2, the full variable domain reads EAGVVQSPRYKIIEKKQPVAFWCNPISGHNTLYWYLQNLGQGPELLIRYENEEAVDDSQLPKDRFSAERLKGVDSTLKIQPAELGDSAVYLCASSTGQGLNTGELFFGEGSRLTVL.

The rearrangement uses TRBV6-2 or TRBV6-3 and TRBJ1-1; D possibly corresponds to TRBD1 (5 bases). CDR1 is MNHEY and CDR2 is SVGEGT in the germline V gene. The CDR3 is 13 residues long. V shed 6 bases and J shed 4 bases, with 12 bases lying between them. Here the CDR3 DNA reads TGTGCCAGCAGCACGGGGGAGAGCACTGAAGCTTTCTTT. This gives the protein CASSTGESTEAFF.

The chain recombines TRBV10-3 with TRBJ2-1; D remains unclear. This CDR3 is built from 12 residues. The germline V and J ends were trimmed by 6 bases and 6 bases, with 9 bases remaining between them. Germline assignment: CDR1 ENHRY and CDR2 SYGVKD. Here the CDR3 reads CAIRGSRNEQFF. For the CDR3, the DNA is TGTGCCATCAGAGGCAGTCGCAATGAGCAGTTCTTC.

This chain links TRBV6-1 with TRBJ2-7, with 8 bases identical to TRBD1. This CDR3 contains 15 residues. Losses at the gene ends were 6 bases for V and 4 bases for J; bases not matched to a gene: 11. Germline V gene sequence: CDR1 MNHNS, CDR2 SASEGT. The DNA for the CDR3 is TGTGCCAGCAGACAGGGGGTTTGGCTTGGGTACGAGCAGTACTTC. This codes for CASRQGVWLGYEQYF.